The entry below gives a single TCR beta chain sequence along with its context. The data derive from a study of blood T cell repertoires in COVID-19. Methods used by the authors: Amplifying reference gene primers gave estimates of nucleated cell counts. Libraries were prepared by immunoSEQ multiplex PCR; TCRdb keeps only in-frame clonotypes and omits some of them. The D gene and trimming were derived from the DNA, and the V and J assignments and clone size from that table. The sample yields 650,000 to 800,000 clones, 80% to 90% seen once. Sequenced: peripheral blood. The sequence derives from a woman younger than 35 with acute or convalescent COVID-19.

The chain's CDR3 is CASSLGRLSGGFTDTQYF. The CDR3 nucleotides read TGTGCCAGCAGCCTAGGCAGGCTTAGCGGGGGATTCACAGATACGCAGTATTTT. The chain carries TRBV5-6 and TRBJ2-3; 9 bases match TRBD2. CDR3 length: 18 residues. Germline trimming cut 4 bases from V and 2 bases from J; bases unmatched to any gene: 14. Germline values: CDR1 SGHDT, CDR2 YYEEEE.